This passage covers 9 T cell receptor beta chains from one sample sequenced in a study of T cell changes during pregnancy in multiple sclerosis. Clones were read by immunoSEQ multiplex PCR, and TCRdb kept only the in-frame ones, dropping some. There are tens of thousands of clones in the sample; around 92% occur only once, and approximately 2% lies in the top ten. The sample in question was peripheral blood, obtained in the third trimester of pregnancy. These receptors all come from a female donor with multiple sclerosis, enrolled in a pregnancy study.

This chain uses TRBV9 with TRBJ2-5; 8 bases map to TRBD1. The V gene's germline CDR1 is SGDLS and CDR2 YYNGEE. The V segment lost 4 bases and the J segment 2 bases; nucleotides outside the gene matches: 7. The CDR3 consists of 15 residues. CDR3 residues: CASSLGQGPQETQYF. CDR3 DNA: TGTGCCAGCAGCTTAGGACAGGGACCACAAGAGACCCAGTACTTC.

This chain uses TRBV28 with TRBJ1-2, with 8 positions matching TRBD1. With V trimmed by 8 bases and J by 5 bases, 7 bases remained unmatched. CDR3 length: 13 amino acids. CDR1 and CDR2 from the germline V gene are MDHEN and SYDVKM. For the CDR3, the DNA is TGTGCCAGCCAAGGACAGGGCGGGTATGGCTACACCTTC. It specifies CASQGQGGYGYTF.

The chain is built from TRBV5-4 and TRBJ2-7, with 14 positions matching TRBD2. The CDR3 loop spans 15 amino acids. The V gene's germline CDR1 is SGHNT and CDR2 YYREEE (reference sequence). With V trimmed by 4 bases and J by 2 bases, 2 bases remained unmatched. The CDR3 loop is CASSVTSGRAYEQYF. The CDR3 nucleotides read TGTGCCAGCAGCGTGACTAGCGGGAGGGCCTACGAGCAGTACTTC.

The genes are TRBV15 and TRBJ1-2, with 8 positions matching TRBD1. Germline-derived CDR1 and CDR2 are LNHNV and YYDKDF (reference sequence). The V segment lost 5 bases and the J segment 2 bases; nucleotides outside the gene matches: 4. The CDR3 has 14 amino acids. In nucleotides, the CDR3 is TGTGCCACCAGCGGTCAGGGGGCAAACTATGGCTACACCTTC. It yields the protein CATSGQGANYGYTF.

This rearrangement joins TRBV19 to TRBJ2-1, with D perhaps TRBD1 (6 bases). The CDR3 extends over 16 amino acids. Germline values: CDR1 LNHDA, CDR2 SQIVND (reference sequence). Trimming shortened V by 1 base and J by 2 bases, and 12 bases separated the two germline ends. CDR3 sequence reads: CASSIASGDAYNEQFF. CDR3 in DNA: TGTGCCAGTAGTATAGCTTCAGGGGATGCCTACAATGAGCAGTTCTTC.

The genes are TRBV27 and TRBJ2-1; a weak D match, TRBD1 (6 bases). Germline CDR1 and CDR2: MNHEY and SMNVEV (reference sequence). The CDR3 is 13 amino acids. The V and J ends lost 7 bases and 6 bases respectively, with 13 bases between them. The CDR3 sequence is CASNLLGGNEQFF. The CDR3 DNA reads as TGTGCCAGCAACCTACTAGGGGGCAATGAGCAGTTCTTC.

CDR3 DNA sequence: TGTGCCAGCAGCAACCCTAGCGGGGGGGAGGATGAGCAGTTCTTC. This encodes CASSNPSGGEDEQFF. The chain recombines TRBV11-2 with TRBJ2-1, with 12 nucleotides matching TRBD2. There are 15 residues in the CDR3. With 5 bases clipped from V and 8 bases from J, the junction kept 7 bases outside the gene matches. From germline, CDR1 is SGHAT and CDR2 FQNNGV.

The chain has TRBV5-1 and TRBJ1-4, with 9 positions matching TRBD1. V lost 0 bases, J lost 7 bases, and 7 bases stayed unmatched. Germline lookup yields CDR1 SGHRS and CDR2 YFSETQ. This CDR3 contains 16 residues. CDR3 loop: CASSLEPDRGGEKLFF. DNA for the CDR3: TGCGCCAGCAGCTTGGAACCCGACAGGGGGGGTGAAAAACTGTTTTTT. The variable domain in full, completed from reference TRBV5-1 and TRBJ1-4, reads KAGVTQTPRYLIKTRGQQVTLSCSPISGHRSVSWYQQTPGQGLQFLFEYFSETQRNKGNFPGRFSGRQFSNSRSEMNVSTLELGDSALYLCASSLEPDRGGEKLFFGSGTQLSVL.

The rearrangement links TRBV19 to TRBJ2-3; 7 bases fit TRBD2. The CDR3 sequence is 15 residues long. Unmatched junction bases numbered 4, after V lost 0 bases and J lost 4 bases. The germline gives CDR1 LNHDA, CDR2 SQIVND (reference sequence). CDR3 in DNA: TGTGCCAGTAGTATAGAGGCGGGAGCCTCAGATACGCAGTATTTT. Encoded protein: CASSIEAGASDTQYF. Using reference TRBV19 and TRBJ2-3 for the parts outside the CDR3, the full variable domain is DGGITQSPKYLFRKEGQNVTLSCEQNLNHDAMYWYRQDPGQGLRLIYYSQIVNDFQKGDIAEGYSVSREKKESFPLTVTSAQKNPTAFYLCASSIEAGASDTQYFGPGTRLTVL.